This TCR beta chain is from a study of lymphopenia after photon versus proton radiotherapy. Assay used: immunoSEQ multiplex PCR; TCRdb lists only in-frame clones, some missing. The profile shows some 70,000 clones, approximately 87% of them singletons. Regarding the study as a whole: Post-nadir diversity loss with photons came from oligoclonal expansion, particularly CD8+ Temra cells. In patients who died, overall survival fell as post-nadir TCR diversity dropped more. Better survival with proton therapy was suggested as possible, not demonstrated.

Concerning this clone itself: The antigen is not known.

The CDR3 is 16 amino acids. The J segment lost 2 bases and the V segment lost 3 bases, leaving 8 bases of the junction unmatched. Per germline, CDR1 MNHNY and CDR2 SVGAGI (reference sequence). The TCR was taken from a man older than 75 with esophageal cancer. The sequencing here drew on peripheral blood, taken from a patient treated with proton-based radiotherapy. The chain links TRBV6-6 to TRBJ2-5; 8 nucleotides agree with TRBD2. This CDR3 reads CASSYGRGGLQETQYF. Written as DNA, the CDR3 is TGTGCCAGCAGTTATGGTCGGGGGGGATTACAAGAGACCCAGTACTTC.